This is a list of T cell receptor beta chains from one sample in a study of cytomegalovirus exposure and HLA in healthy donors. This table comes from immunoSEQ multiplex PCR, and its TCRdb copy is limited to in-frame clones, with some not included. Seen here are about 59,000 clones, roughly 80% observed once, and the top ten hold 3.5% to 4%. Sequenced: PBMCs. These receptors all stem from a woman aged 40-49 years in good health and CMV-seronegative. CDR3s include the opening cysteine and the closing phenylalanine or tryptophan. The order of the fields is D gene, clone size, J gene, V gene, CDR3 DNA, CDR3 protein. The D gene is left open where the match is weak. The listing skips clone size in some rows; elsewhere it reads once, few, many or a size class.

>-|few|TRBJ1-1|TRBV4-2
TGTGCCAGCAGCCAAGCAAGGGGATACACTGAAGCTTTCTTT
CASSQARGYTEAFF
>-|-|TRBJ2-1|TRBV30
TGTGCCTGGAGCAACCCTAGGGGAGGCTCCTACAATGAGCAGTTCTTC
CAWSNPRGGSYNEQFF
>-|-|TRBJ1-1|TRBV27
TGTGCCAGCAGTCGCAAGGAGGGGCTGAGGGCTGAAGCTTTCTTT
CASSRKEGLRAEAFF
>-|once|TRBJ2-1|TRBV30
TGTGCCTGGAGAGGGAGCTCCTACAATGAGCAGTTCTTC
CAWRGSSYNEQFF
>-|-|TRBJ1-1|TRBV28
TGTGCCAGCAGTTTGTACTCGAACACTGAAGCTTTCTTT
CASSLYSNTEAFF
>-|-|TRBJ1-5|TRBV6-1
TGTGCCAGCAGTGCCCAGAGCGGACGCAATCAGCCCCAGCATTTT
CASSAQSGRNQPQHF
>TRBD1|once|TRBJ1-4|TRBV7-9
TGTGCCAGCAGCCCCCCGGACAGGGAGCGAGAAAAACTGTTTTTT
CASSPPDREREKLFF
>-|few|TRBJ2-4|TRBV5-6
TGTGCCAGCAGCTTGGAGGTCAGGCGCCTCCAAACAGCCAAAAACATTCAGTACTTC
CASSLEVRRLQTAKNIQYF
>TRBD2|-|TRBJ2-2|TRBV4-1
TGCGCCAGCAGCCAAGATGGACTAGCGGGAGTGTTCGGGGAGCTGTTTTTT
CASSQDGLAGVFGELFF
>TRBD2|few|TRBJ2-1|TRBV5-1
TGCGCCAGCAGCTTGCGAGCGGGAGAGGGTGAGCAGTTCTTC
CASSLRAGEGEQFF
>TRBD1|-|TRBJ1-2|TRBV27
TGTGCCAGCAGCTCCCACGGGACAGGGGACTATGGCTACACCTTC
CASSSHGTGDYGYTF
>-|-|TRBJ1-6|TRBV2
TGTGCCAGCAGTGAACGACAGCAGAATTCACCCCTCCACTTT
CASSERQQNSPLHF
>TRBD1|-|TRBJ1-2|TRBV6-6
TGTGCCAGCAGCCCGGGACAGGGCCCACAATTCTATGGCTACACCTTC
CASSPGQGPQFYGYTF
>TRBD1|-|TRBJ2-1|TRBV6-4
TGTGCCAGCAAAAAAGACAGGGAAGAGTACAATGAGCAGTTCTTC
CASKKDREEYNEQFF
>TRBD1|few|TRBJ2-7|TRBV29-1
TGCAGCGTCACCGGGACAGGGATCGCCGAGCAGTACTTC
CSVTGTGIAEQYF
>TRBD1|-|TRBJ1-1|TRBV7-7
TGTGCTAGCAGCTTGGACCAGGGGGCTGGCACTGAAGCTTTCTTT
CASSLDQGAGTEAFF
>TRBD1|-|TRBJ1-5|TRBV2
TGTGCCAGCAGTGAGCGGACAGGGAGCATTCAGCCCCAGCATTTT
CASSERTGSIQPQHF
>-|-|TRBJ1-2|TRBV5-1
TGCGCCAGCAGCTTCAGGGACACATTACTCTATGGCTACACCTTC
CASSFRDTLLYGYTF
>-|-|TRBJ2-7|TRBV27
TGTGCCAGCAGCCCTTTGGGGGGAGGCTACGAGCAGTACTTC
CASSPLGGGYEQYF
>-|-|TRBJ1-5|TRBV7-8
TGTGCCAGCAGCGCCTCCACAGGGAGCAGCCAGCCCCAGCATTTT
CASSASTGSSQPQHF
>TRBD1|-|TRBJ1-2|TRBV6-4
TGTGCCAGCAGTGACTCGGGACAGGGGGCAGGAGGCTACACCTTC
CASSDSGQGAGGYTF
>TRBD2|once|TRBJ2-5|TRBV5-1
TGCGCCAGCGGACTCTCCACCGGGACTAGCGGGAGGGGAGAGACCCAGTACTTC
CASGLSTGTSGRGETQYF
>TRBD2|-|TRBJ2-1|TRBV30
TGTGCCTGGAGGACGGGACTAACCAACAATGAGCAGTTCTTC
CAWRTGLTNNEQFF
>TRBD2|-|TRBJ2-3|TRBV4-2
TGTGCCAGCAGCCAACTAGCGGGAAGCACAGATACGCAGTATTTT
CASSQLAGSTDTQYF
>TRBD1|-|TRBJ2-3|TRBV5-1
TGCGCCAGCAGCCCCAACACGGACAGGTTCACAGATACGCAGTATTTT
CASSPNTDRFTDTQYF
>TRBD1|-|TRBJ2-1|TRBV5-1
TGCGCCAGCAGCTTAACCCGGACAGGGAACTTATACAATGAGCAGTTCTTC
CASSLTRTGNLYNEQFF
>-|-|TRBJ2-2|TRBV5-1
TGCGCCAGCAGCTTGGCTCGGGAGCCGAACACCGGGGAGCTGTTTTTT
CASSLAREPNTGELFF
>TRBD1|-|TRBJ1-4|TRBV7-9
TGTGCCAGCATTATTAGGGTGCGACAGGGAGCCGAAAAACTGTTTTTT
CASIIRVRQGAEKLFF
>-|once|TRBJ2-1|TRBV28
TGTGCCAGCAGTTTGGGGACACACTACTACAATGAGCAGTTCTTC
CASSLGTHYYNEQFF
>TRBD2|-|TRBJ2-3|TRBV4-1
TGCGCCAGCAGTACTAGCGGGAGTCGAGATACGCAGTATTTT
CASSTSGSRDTQYF
>-|-|TRBJ1-2|TRBV5-1
TGCGCCAGCAGCTTGGAACGGGCCTTCACCGCGGGGGGCTACACCTTC
CASSLERAFTAGGYTF
>TRBD1|few|TRBJ1-2|TRBV6-5
TGTGCCAGCAGGCGGGACAGCCACTATGGCTACACCTTC
CASRRDSHYGYTF
>-|few|TRBJ2-1|TRBV9
TGTGCCAGCAGCCTAACTAGTATTAATGAGCAGTTCTTC
CASSLTSINEQFF
>-|-|TRBJ1-2|TRBV5-5
TGTGCCAGCAGCTTGGGGACAGCAGCTAACTATGGCTACACCTTC
CASSLGTAANYGYTF
>-|-|TRBJ1-4|TRBV27
TGTGCCAGCAGTTCCTCCCGTGAGCGGGTAGGGAAACTGTTTTTT
CASSSSRERVGKLFF
>-|-|TRBJ2-1|TRBV30
TGTGCCTGGAGTGTACAGGGCTACTACTCGAGCTCCTACAATGAGCAGTTCTTC
CAWSVQGYYSSSYNEQFF
>-|-|TRBJ2-7|TRBV5-1
TGCGCCAGCAACCCCCGTGACGGCGGTGACGAGCAGTACTTC
CASNPRDGGDEQYF
>TRBD1|-|TRBJ2-7|TRBV5-1
TGCGCCAGCAGCTTGGGTAGGGGGCCCAACGAGCAGTACTTC
CASSLGRGPNEQYF
>TRBD1|-|TRBJ1-6|TRBV19
TGTGCCAGTAGTATGACCCCCCAGGGGGCAAGAACGACACCCCTCCACTTT
CASSMTPQGARTTPLHF
>TRBD2|-|TRBJ2-7|TRBV29-1
TGCAGCGTTGCACTAGCGAATTCCTACGAGCAGTACTTC
CSVALANSYEQYF